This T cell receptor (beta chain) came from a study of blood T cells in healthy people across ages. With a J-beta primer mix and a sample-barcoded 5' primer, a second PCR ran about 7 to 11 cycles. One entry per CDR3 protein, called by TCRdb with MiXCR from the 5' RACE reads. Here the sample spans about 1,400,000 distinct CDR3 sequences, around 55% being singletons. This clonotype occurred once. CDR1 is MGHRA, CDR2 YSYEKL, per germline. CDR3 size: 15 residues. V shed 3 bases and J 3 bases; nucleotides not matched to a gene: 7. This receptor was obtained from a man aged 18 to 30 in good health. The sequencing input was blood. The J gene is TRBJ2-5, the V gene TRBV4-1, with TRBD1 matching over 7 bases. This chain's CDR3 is CASSQYRGGEETQYF. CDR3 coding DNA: TGCGCCAGCAGCCAGTACAGGGGCGGTGAAGAGACCCAGTACTTC.